The 12 T cell receptor beta chains presented below share a single source sample, sequenced in a study of Tregs in tolerant kidney transplant recipients. Only in-frame clones appear in the TCRdb table, and some are missing; sequencing was by immunoSEQ multiplex PCR. The ten top clones account for under 0.9%, within a sample of tens of thousands of clones. Sequenced here: CD4+ T cells from blood, sampled before the transplant. These receptors came from a human donor who received a combined kidney and bone marrow transplant.

With respect to this clone: The read ends 3 residues before the CDR3 terminus; that terminus is restored from the germline J gene. V and J are TRBV6-1 and TRBJ1-2; 7 bases are a match to TRBD1. CDR1 MNHNS and CDR2 SASEGT come from the germline V gene. The J segment lost 5 bases and the V segment lost 1 base, leaving 7 bases of the junction unmatched. This CDR3 is 15 amino acids long. CDR3 bases read: TGTGCCAGCAGTGAAGGGCAGGGGGATATTTATGGC. Protein product: CASSEGQGDIYG. The CDR3, in full, reads CASSEGQGDIYGYTF.

A remark on this clone: The missing CDR3 end, 3 residues past where the read stops, is filled in from the germline J gene. V and J are TRBV5-1 and TRBJ1-6; 8 bases map to TRBD1. The CDR3 has 13 amino acids. The germline gives CDR1 SGHRS, CDR2 YFSETQ. The V gene end was trimmed by 4 bases and the J gene end by 8 bases; junction bases not matched to a gene: 2. The sequenced part of the CDR3 DNA is TGCGCCAGCAGCCCGACAGGGGATTCACCC. It encodes CASSPTGDSP. The CDR3 in its entirety is CASSPTGDSPLHF.

In regard to this clone: With the read ending 3 residues before the CDR3 end, the germline J gene is used to fill in that end. The V and J genes are TRBV10-3 and TRBJ2-1; 7 nucleotides line up with TRBD1. V trimming: 6 bases; J trimming: 7 bases; junction bases outside the gene matches: 9. Germline CDR1 reads ENHRY; CDR2 reads SYGVKD. This CDR3 contains 14 residues. CDR3 bases read: TGTGCCATCAGCCTAGGACAGGTCCGTAATGAG. Residues: CAISLGQVRNE. The CDR3 reads in full as CAISLGQVRNEQFF.

As to this clone: From the germline J gene comes the end of the CDR3, since the read stops 3 residues before it. V usage is TRBV18 and J usage is TRBJ2-5; D gene ambiguous. The CDR3 extends over 13 amino acids. Germline loops: CDR1 KGHSH, CDR2 LQKENI. V was shortened by 3 bases and J by 4 bases, with 9 bases between the two germline ends. The sequenced CDR3 bases are TGTGCCAGCTCACCGGGCTTAGGAGAGACC. It is translated as CASSPGLGET. The CDR3, in full, reads CASSPGLGETQYF.

About this clone itself: The sequence runs out 3 residues before the end of the CDR3; the remainder is reconstructed from the germline J gene. This chain joins TRBV29-1 and TRBJ2-5, with a tentative D call TRBD2 (6 bases). The CDR3 has 13 amino acids. The germline CDR1 and CDR2 sequences are SQVTM and ANQGSEA. V lost 6 bases and J lost 4, with 15 bases in between. The CDR3 protein is CSVVAVRRETQYF. Incomplete CDR3 DNA: TGCAGCGTGGTAGCGGTTAGACGAGAGACC. Based on the CDR3 plus reference TRBV29-1 and TRBJ2-5, the full variable domain is SAVISQKPSRDICQRGTSLTIQCQVDSQVTMMFWYRQQPGQSLTLIATANQGSEATYESGFVIDKFPISRPNLTFSTLTVSNMSPEDSSIYLCSVVAVRRETQYFGPGTRLLVL.

The CDR3 here is CSVVVGTGMSQPQHF. The CDR3 DNA, read in part, is TGCAGCGTTGTCGTAGGGACAGGGATGAGTCAGCCC. The chain carries TRBV29-1 and TRBJ1-5, with 9 bases fitting TRBD1. The CDR3 extends 3 residues past the end of the read, so its final part is completed from the germline J gene. CDR1 is SQVTM and CDR2 is ANQGSEA in the germline V gene. This CDR3 is built from 15 residues. The junction had 10 bases not matched to a gene; V was cut back by 4 bases and J by 6 bases.

Concerning this clone: The read ends 3 residues before the CDR3 terminus; that terminus is restored from the germline J gene. Within the sample, other DNA sequences also encode this same CDR3. The J gene is TRBJ1-3, the V gene TRBV7-2; no firm D call. Trimming stripped 1 base from V and 0 bases from J, with 7 bases between. CDR3 size: 15 residues. CDR1 is SGHTA, CDR2 FQGNSA, per germline. The DNA read from the CDR3 is TGTGCCAGCAGCTTAGGTCCAGGCTCTGGAAACACC. It specifies CASSLGPGSGNT. The complete CDR3 reads CASSLGPGSGNTIYF.

Comment on this clone: The CDR3 end is not reached by the read, which stops 3 residues before it; the germline J gene fills it in. The V and J genes are TRBV18 and TRBJ2-7, with 7 positions matching TRBD1. The J segment lost 5 bases and the V segment lost 1 base, leaving 2 bases of the junction unmatched. This CDR3 comprises 13 residues. In germline, CDR1 is KGHSH, CDR2 LQKENI. CDR3 bases read: TGTGCCAGCTCACCACAGCAGGGGGACGAG. This gives the protein CASSPQQGDE. The complete CDR3 reads CASSPQQGDEQYF.

Here the CDR3 reads CASRQGLSTGELFF. The sequenced CDR3 bases are TGTGCCAGCAGACAGGGTTTATCCACCGGGGAG. This rearrangement joins TRBV6-2 or TRBV6-3 to TRBJ2-2; D is perhaps TRBD1 (6 bases). The read falls 3 residues short of the CDR3 end, and the missing part is taken from the germline J gene. The length of the CDR3 is 14 residues. V was shortened by 6 bases and J by 4 bases, with 12 bases between the two germline ends. The germline V gene has CDR1 MNHEY and CDR2 SVGEGT.

Turning to this clone: Read coverage stops 3 residues before the CDR3 terminus; the germline J gene supplies the remainder. V and J are TRBV19 and TRBJ2-7; D perhaps matches TRBD2 (6 bases). The CDR3 runs to 15 residues. Germline V gene lookup returns CDR1 LNHDA and CDR2 SQIVND (reference sequence). Trimming took 0 bases from V and 2 from J, leaving 11 bases between them. The CDR3 protein is CASSIEAGRPYEQYF. The part of the CDR3 DNA that was read is TGTGCCAGTAGTATAGAGGCGGGGCGCCCCTACGAG.

On this clone itself: The CDR3 end falls 3 residues outside the read, so it is completed with the germline J gene. The rearrangement links TRBV30 to TRBJ1-3; TRBD1 might be the D (6 bases). The length of the CDR3 is 16 residues. In germline, CDR1 is GTSNPN, CDR2 SVGIG (reference sequence). Trimming removed 0 bases from V and 4 bases from J, with 16 bases in between. CDR3 sequence reads: CAWSVGGRGSGNTIYF. Partial CDR3 DNA: TGTGCCTGGAGTGTGGGGGGGCGCGGGTCCGGAAACACC.

CDR3 region: CASSLVTGYDGTNEKLFF. The part of the CDR3 DNA that was read is TGCGCCAGCAGCTTGGTGACAGGGTACGATGGAACTAATGAAAAA. This chain joins TRBV5-1 and TRBJ1-4; 7 bases align to TRBD1. Read sequence stops 3 residues before the CDR3 end, and the germline J gene provides the missing end. The CDR3 runs 18 residues. The J segment lost 1 base and the V segment lost 0 bases, leaving 9 bases of the junction unmatched. Germline V gene lookup returns CDR1 SGHRS and CDR2 YFSETQ.